These 14 T cell receptor beta chains came from one sample sequenced in a study of blood T cell repertoires in COVID-19. Measured with immunoSEQ multiplex PCR; TCRdb has only the in-frame clones, and not every one. This sample yields more than 200,000 clones, of which about 87% are seen a single time; approximately 2.5% belongs to the top ten. Sample: peripheral blood. The receptors were gathered from a man aged 25 to 40 with COVID-19, enrolled during active disease.

The V call is TRBV19, the J call TRBJ2-7; the D gene is possibly TRBD2 (5 bases). The V end was cut by 3 bases, the J end by 1 base, with 10 bases between. This CDR3 contains 14 residues. Germline loops: CDR1 LNHDA, CDR2 SQIVND (reference sequence). The DNA of the CDR3 is TGTGCCAGTAGTATTGGACTCCTTTCCTACGAGCAGTACTTC. Its translation is CASSIGLLSYEQYF.

The rearrangement uses TRBV4-3 and TRBJ1-6, with TRBD1 identical over 7 bases. Trimming took 0 bases from V and 5 from J; bases not matched to a gene: 13. CDR1 is LGHNA, CDR2 YSLEER, per germline. The CDR3 totals 19 residues. The CDR3 loop is CASSQDDVRYRGHNSPLHF. CDR3 sequence (DNA): TGCGCCAGCAGCCAAGATGATGTCCGATACAGGGGCCATAATTCACCCCTCCACTTT.

V gene TRBV18 combines with J gene TRBJ2-2; D may be TRBD2 (5 bases). Germline lookup yields CDR1 KGHSH and CDR2 LQKENI. With 3 bases removed from V and 1 base from J, the gap between germline ends came to 12 bases. CDR3 length: 16 residues. The CDR3, as DNA: TGTGCCAGCTCACCTACTAGGACGGTGAACACCGGGGAGCTGTTTTTT. Its translation is CASSPTRTVNTGELFF.

The chain couples TRBV7-3 to TRBJ2-1; 14 bases align to TRBD2. Germline V CDR1 and CDR2: SGHTA, FQGTGA. V was pared by 0 bases and J by 5 bases, with 6 bases of the junction left unmatched. The CDR3 spans 18 residues. The CDR3 region is CASSLTPRTSGGHNEQFF. The DNA of the CDR3 is TGTGCCAGCAGCTTAACCCCTCGGACTAGCGGGGGGCACAATGAGCAGTTCTTC.

V is TRBV3-1 (or the pseudogene TRBV3-2) and J is TRBJ1-1; D is unclear. The CDR3 loop spans 16 amino acids. V lost 4 bases and J 0 bases, leaving 15 bases between the germline ends. Germline CDR1 and CDR2: LGHDT and YNNKEL (reference sequence). For the CDR3, the DNA is TGTGCCAGCAGCCGAAGATCCCGGGATGTGAACACTGAAGCTTTCTTT. Its protein product is CASSRRSRDVNTEAFF.

The chain employs TRBV6-5 and TRBJ2-7, with TRBD1 as a possible D gene (6 bases). Germline CDR1 MNHEY, CDR2 SVGAGI. Trimming stripped 6 bases from V and 0 bases from J, with 12 bases between. This CDR3 is built from 14 residues. CDR3 region: CASRDGTSSYEQYF. CDR3 sequence (DNA): TGTGCCAGCAGAGACGGGACATCCTCCTACGAGCAGTACTTC.

V gene TRBV7-9 combines with J gene TRBJ1-1; D uncertain. From germline, CDR1 is SEHNR and CDR2 FQNEAQ (reference sequence). The ends were cut back, 5 bases at V and 5 bases at J, with 21 bases in the middle. The CDR3 runs to 16 residues. CDR3 nucleotides: TGTGCCAGCAGCCCTACCCAGGTTGGCCCGGGGACTGAAGCTTTCTTT. Encoded protein: CASSPTQVGPGTEAFF.

The J gene is TRBJ2-1, the V gene TRBV4-1; 9 bases agree with TRBD2. J lost 12 bases, V lost 0 bases, and 12 bases had no gene match. Germline CDR1 and CDR2: MGHRA and YSYEKL. The CDR3 has 16 residues. CDR3 loop: CASSQDLLGGRASQFF. The CDR3, as DNA: TGCGCCAGCAGCCAAGATCTCCTCGGCGGGAGGGCCTCGCAGTTCTTC.

This chain connects TRBV27 to TRBJ1-1, with 10 bases lining up with TRBD1. Germline CDR1 and CDR2: MNHEY and SMNVEV (reference sequence). The CDR3 covers 14 residues. Unmatched junction bases numbered 3, after V lost 3 bases and J lost 5 bases. The CDR3 protein is CASSFRQGATEAFF. In DNA, the CDR3 is TGTGCCAGCAGTTTCAGACAGGGGGCAACTGAAGCTTTCTTT.

CDR3 nucleotides: TGCGCCAGCAGCTCGGGCCGCACGGGGGGAAGAGAGACCCAGTACTTC. Protein product: CASSSGRTGGRETQYF. The rearrangement uses TRBV5-1 and TRBJ2-5; 7 bases are a match to TRBD2. There are 16 residues in the CDR3. The ends lost 3 bases at V and 4 bases at J; junction bases unmatched: 12. Looked up from germline, CDR1 is SGHRS and CDR2 is YFSETQ.

The chain has TRBV7-3 and TRBJ1-5, with D possibly matching TRBD1 (5 bases). The germline gives CDR1 SGHTA, CDR2 FQGTGA. This CDR3 region has 15 residues. V was cut by 1 base and J by 3 bases, with 10 bases left in between. The CDR3 DNA follows: TGTGCCAGCAGCTTAAGGGGGGGTAACAATCAGCCCCAGCATTTT. Translation gives CASSLRGGNNQPQHF.

The chain joins TRBV30 to TRBJ2-7; D gene ambiguous. This CDR3 comprises 13 residues. The germline CDR1 and CDR2 sequences are GTSNPN and SVGIG (reference sequence). V lost 2 bases and J 3 bases, leaving 11 bases between the germline ends. CDR3 region: CAWSIMGSYEQYF. CDR3 sequence (DNA): TGTGCCTGGAGTATTATGGGCAGCTACGAGCAGTACTTC.

The rearrangement links TRBV7-3 to TRBJ2-3; 8 bases match TRBD2. The CDR3 is made up of 17 amino acids. Germline V CDR1 and CDR2: SGHTA, FQGTGA. The V gene end was trimmed by 2 bases and the J gene end by 2 bases; junction bases not matched to a gene: 9. The CDR3 sequence is CASSLWAAGAHTDTQYF. The CDR3 DNA sequence: TGTGCCAGCAGCTTATGGGCAGCGGGGGCCCACACAGATACGCAGTATTTT.

V usage is TRBV6-5 and J usage is TRBJ1-1; TRBD1 aligns across 8 bases. Germline V CDR1 and CDR2: MNHEY, SVGAGI. The CDR3 covers 11 residues. V trimming: 6 bases; J trimming: 6 bases; junction bases outside the gene matches: 0. This chain's CDR3 is CASRTGAEAFF. CDR3 nucleotides: TGTGCCAGCAGGACAGGGGCTGAAGCTTTCTTT.